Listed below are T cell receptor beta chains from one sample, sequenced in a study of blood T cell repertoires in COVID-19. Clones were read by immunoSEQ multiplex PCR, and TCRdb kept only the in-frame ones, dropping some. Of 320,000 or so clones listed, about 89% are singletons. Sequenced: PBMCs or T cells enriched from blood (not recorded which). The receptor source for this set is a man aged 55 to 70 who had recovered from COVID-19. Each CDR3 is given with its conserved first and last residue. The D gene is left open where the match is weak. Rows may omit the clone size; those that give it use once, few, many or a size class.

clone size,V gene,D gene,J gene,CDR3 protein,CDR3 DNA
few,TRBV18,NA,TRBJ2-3,CASSLVAATKSTDTQYF,TGTGCCAGCTCACTAGTGGCTGCAACTAAAAGCACAGATACGCAGTATTTT
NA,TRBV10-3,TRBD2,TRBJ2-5,CASLSMIGGSLGETQYF,TGTGCCAGCTTAAGTATGATTGGCGGGAGTTTAGGAGAGACCCAGTACTTC
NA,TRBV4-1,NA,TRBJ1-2,CASSPADSYGYTF,TGCGCCAGCAGCCCCGCGGACAGCTATGGCTACACCTTC
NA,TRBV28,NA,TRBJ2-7,CASSLEGTPWEQYF,TGTGCCAGCAGCCTAGAGGGGACTCCCTGGGAGCAGTACTTC
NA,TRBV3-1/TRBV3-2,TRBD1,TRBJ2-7,CASRSRDRGPYEQYF,TGTGCCAGCAGATCCCGGGACAGGGGCCCGTACGAGCAGTACTTC
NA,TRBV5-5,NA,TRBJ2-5,CASSLQGTETQYF,TGTGCCAGCAGCTTGCAGGGAACGGAGACCCAGTACTTC
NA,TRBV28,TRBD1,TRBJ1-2,CASSLSGGQGYTF,TGTGCCAGCAGTTTATCAGGGGGGCAAGGCTACACCTTC
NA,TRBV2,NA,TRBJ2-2,CASRARGEGELFF,TGTGCCAGCAGGGCCAGGGGGGAAGGGGAGCTGTTTTTT
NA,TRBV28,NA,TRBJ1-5,CASSLSRGINQPQHF,TGTGCCAGCAGTTTAAGCAGGGGTATCAATCAGCCCCAGCATTTT
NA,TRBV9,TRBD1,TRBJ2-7,CASSATAGGPYEQYF,TGTGCCAGCAGCGCGACGGCAGGGGGACCCTACGAGCAGTACTTC
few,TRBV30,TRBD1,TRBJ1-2,CAWSVQAGGNGYTF,TGTGCCTGGAGTGTACAGGCAGGGGGCAACGGCTACACCTTC
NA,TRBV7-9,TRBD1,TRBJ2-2,CASSPPGQANTGELFF,TGTGCCAGCAGCCCACCGGGACAGGCGAACACCGGGGAGCTGTTTTTT
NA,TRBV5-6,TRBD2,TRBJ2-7,CASSQRGLRDFSYEQYF,TGTGCCAGCAGCCAGCGGGGACTCCGGGACTTTTCCTACGAGCAGTACTTC
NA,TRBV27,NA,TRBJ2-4,CASSFPAWALAKNIQYF,TGTGCCAGCAGTTTCCCCGCCTGGGCTTTAGCCAAAAACATTCAGTACTTC
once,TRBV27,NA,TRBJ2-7,CASSLSPPTSSYEQYF,TGTGCCAGCAGTTTATCCCCACCGACTAGCTCCTACGAGCAGTACTTC
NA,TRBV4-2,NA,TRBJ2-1,CASSQEDSNEQFF,TGTGCCAGCAGCCAAGAGGACAGCAATGAGCAGTTCTTC
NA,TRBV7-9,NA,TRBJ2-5,CASSFALAETQYF,TGTGCCAGCAGCTTTGCTCTAGCGGAGACCCAGTACTTC
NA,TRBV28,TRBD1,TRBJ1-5,CASSSPGTGINQPQHF,TGTGCCAGCAGTTCCCCTGGGACAGGGATCAATCAGCCCCAGCATTTT
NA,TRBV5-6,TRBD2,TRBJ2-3,CASSGRGGTDTQYF,TGTGCCAGCAGCGGGAGGGGAGGCACAGATACGCAGTATTTT
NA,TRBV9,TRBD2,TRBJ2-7,CASSPRTSGSYEQYF,TGTGCCAGCAGCCCGAGGACTAGCGGGTCCTACGAGCAGTACTTC
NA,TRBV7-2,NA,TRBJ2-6,CASSVRDTGSGANVLTF,TGTGCCAGCAGCGTCCGGGACACCGGCTCTGGGGCCAACGTCCTGACTTTC
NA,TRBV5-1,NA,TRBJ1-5,CATSRRPHSNQPQHF,TGCGCCACGTCCCGGAGGCCCCATAGCAATCAGCCCCAGCATTTT
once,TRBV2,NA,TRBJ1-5,CASKLVLSNQPQHF,TGTGCCAGCAAACTGGTCCTTAGCAATCAGCCCCAGCATTTT
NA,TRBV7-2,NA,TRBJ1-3,CASSPRGGVGGNTIYF,TGTGCCAGCAGCCCCCGGGGGGGGGTAGGTGGAAACACCATATATTTT
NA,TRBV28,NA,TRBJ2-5,CASSPLMVAGTQYF,TGTGCCAGCAGTCCTTTAATGGTGGCTGGGACCCAGTACTTC
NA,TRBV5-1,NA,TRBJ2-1,CASSLGGGSYNEQFF,TGCGCCAGCAGCTTGGGCGGTGGGTCCTACAATGAGCAGTTCTTC
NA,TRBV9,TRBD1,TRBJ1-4,CASSTGQVGKLFF,TGTGCCAGCAGCACGGGACAGGTTGGAAAACTGTTTTTT
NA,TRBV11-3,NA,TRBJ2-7,CASSLPGQFSYEQYF,TGTGCCAGCAGCTTACCAGGGCAGTTCTCCTACGAGCAGTACTTC
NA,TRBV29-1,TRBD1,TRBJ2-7,CSGSGTGQHEQYF,TGCAGCGGCTCCGGGACAGGGCAACACGAGCAGTACTTC
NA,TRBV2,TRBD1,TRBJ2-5,CASSEGTGPQETQYF,TGTGCCAGCAGTGAAGGGACAGGGCCGCAAGAGACCCAGTACTTC
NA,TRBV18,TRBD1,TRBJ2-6,CASSPVGTGGSGANVLTF,TGTGCCAGCTCACCCGTGGGGACAGGGGGCTCTGGGGCCAACGTCCTGACTTTC
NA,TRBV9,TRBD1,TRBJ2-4,CASSAGTVQAENIQYF,TGTGCCAGCAGCGCGGGGACAGTACAAGCCGAAAACATTCAGTACTTC
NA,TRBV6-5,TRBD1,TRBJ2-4,CASSYGRTGSKNIQYF,TGTGCCAGCAGTTACGGAAGGACAGGGTCAAAAAACATTCAGTACTTC
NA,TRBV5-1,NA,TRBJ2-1,CASSQTGYNEQFF,TGCGCCAGCAGCCAGACTGGTTACAATGAGCAGTTCTTC
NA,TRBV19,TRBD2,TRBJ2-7,CASTPGTSGRAGSYEQYF,TGTGCCAGTACCCCCGGGACTAGCGGGAGGGCCGGGTCCTACGAGCAGTACTTC
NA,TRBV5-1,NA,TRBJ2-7,CASSWGPYEQYF,TGCGCCAGCAGCTGGGGGCCTTACGAGCAGTACTTC
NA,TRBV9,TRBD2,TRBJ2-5,CASTTLGTSGTETQYF,TGTGCCAGCACCACTTTAGGGACTAGCGGGACAGAGACCCAGTACTTC
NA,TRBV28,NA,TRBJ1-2,CASRLSGVGSYGYTF,TGTGCCAGCAGACTATCGGGTGTCGGGTCTTATGGCTACACCTTC
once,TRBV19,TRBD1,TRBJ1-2,CASSGWDSEYESYTF,TGTGCCAGTAGTGGGTGGGACAGTGAATACGAAAGCTACACCTTC
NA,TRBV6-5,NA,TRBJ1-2,CASSYSAGNGYTF,TGTGCCAGCAGTTACTCGGCAGGGAATGGCTACACCTTC
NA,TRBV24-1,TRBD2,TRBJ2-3,CATSDRGGLKDTQYF,TGTGCCACCAGTGACCGCGGGGGACTGAAGGATACGCAGTATTTT
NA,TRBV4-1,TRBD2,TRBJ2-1,CASSLPLAGAGNEQFF,TGCGCCAGCAGCCTACCTCTAGCGGGAGCGGGCAATGAGCAGTTCTTC
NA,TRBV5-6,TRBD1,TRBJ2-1,CASSLRTGVVNEQFF,TGTGCCAGCAGCTTAAGGACAGGGGTGGTCAATGAGCAGTTCTTC
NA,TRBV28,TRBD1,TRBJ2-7,CASRYRGFLYEQYF,TGTGCCAGCAGATACAGGGGGTTCTTGTACGAGCAGTACTTC